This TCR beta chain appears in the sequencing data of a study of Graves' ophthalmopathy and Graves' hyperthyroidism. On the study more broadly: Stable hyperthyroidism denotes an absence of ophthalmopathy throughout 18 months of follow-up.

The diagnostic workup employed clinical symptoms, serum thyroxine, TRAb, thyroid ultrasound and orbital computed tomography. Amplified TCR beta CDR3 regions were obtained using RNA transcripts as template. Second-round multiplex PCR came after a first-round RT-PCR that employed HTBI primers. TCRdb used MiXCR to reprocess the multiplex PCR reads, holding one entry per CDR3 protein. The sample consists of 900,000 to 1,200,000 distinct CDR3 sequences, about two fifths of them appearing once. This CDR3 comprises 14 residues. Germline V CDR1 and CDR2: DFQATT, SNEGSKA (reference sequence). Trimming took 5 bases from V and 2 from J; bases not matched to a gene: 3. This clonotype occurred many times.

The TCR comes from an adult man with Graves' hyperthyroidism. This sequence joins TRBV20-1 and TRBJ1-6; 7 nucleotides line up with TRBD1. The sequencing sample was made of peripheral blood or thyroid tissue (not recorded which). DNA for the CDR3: TGCAGTGCTCGGACAGGAACCTATAATTCACCCCTCCACTTT. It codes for CSARTGTYNSPLHF.